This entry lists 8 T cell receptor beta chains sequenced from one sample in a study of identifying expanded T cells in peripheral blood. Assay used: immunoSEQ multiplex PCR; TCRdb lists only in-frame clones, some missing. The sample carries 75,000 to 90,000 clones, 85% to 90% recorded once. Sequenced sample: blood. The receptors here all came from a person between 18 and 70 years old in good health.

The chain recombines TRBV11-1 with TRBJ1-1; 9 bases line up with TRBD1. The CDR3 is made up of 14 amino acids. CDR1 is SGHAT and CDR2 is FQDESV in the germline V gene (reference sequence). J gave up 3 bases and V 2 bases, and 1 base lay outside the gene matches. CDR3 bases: TGTGCCAGCAGCTTAAGGACAGGGGACACTGAAGCTTTCTTT. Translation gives CASSLRTGDTEAFF.

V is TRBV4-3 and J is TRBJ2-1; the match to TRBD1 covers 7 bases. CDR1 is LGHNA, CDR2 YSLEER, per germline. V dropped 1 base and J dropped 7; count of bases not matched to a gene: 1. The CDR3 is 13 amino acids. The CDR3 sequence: CASSQGGQNEQFF. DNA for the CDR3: TGCGCCAGCAGCCAAGGGGGACAGAATGAGCAGTTCTTC.

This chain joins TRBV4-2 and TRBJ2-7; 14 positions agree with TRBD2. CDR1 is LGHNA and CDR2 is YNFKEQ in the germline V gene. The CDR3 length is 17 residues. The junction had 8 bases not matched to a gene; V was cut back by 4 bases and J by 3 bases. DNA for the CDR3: TGTGCCAGCAGCCCGGGACTAGCGGGAGTTAAGAGCTACGAGCAGTACTTC. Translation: CASSPGLAGVKSYEQYF.

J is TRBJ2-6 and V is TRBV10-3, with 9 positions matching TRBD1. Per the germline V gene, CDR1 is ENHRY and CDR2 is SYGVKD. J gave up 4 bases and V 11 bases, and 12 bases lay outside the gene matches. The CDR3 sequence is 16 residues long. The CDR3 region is CASQSRDRVGANVLTF. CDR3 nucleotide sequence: TGTGCCTCCCAGTCCCGGGACAGGGTCGGGGCCAACGTCCTGACTTTC.

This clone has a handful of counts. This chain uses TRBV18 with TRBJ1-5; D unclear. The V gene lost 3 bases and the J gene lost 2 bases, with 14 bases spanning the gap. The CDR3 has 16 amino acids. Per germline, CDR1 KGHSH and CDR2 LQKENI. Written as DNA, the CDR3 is TGTGCCAGCTCACCGCCTCGGTCCGGCGGCAATCAGCCCCAGCATTTT. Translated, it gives CASSPPRSGGNQPQHF.

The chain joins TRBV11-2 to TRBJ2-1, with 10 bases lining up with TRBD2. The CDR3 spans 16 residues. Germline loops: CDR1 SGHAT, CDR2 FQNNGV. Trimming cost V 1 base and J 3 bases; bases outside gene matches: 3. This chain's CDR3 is CASSLGAGGIYNEQFF. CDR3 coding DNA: TGTGCCAGCAGCTTAGGAGCGGGGGGGATCTACAATGAGCAGTTCTTC.

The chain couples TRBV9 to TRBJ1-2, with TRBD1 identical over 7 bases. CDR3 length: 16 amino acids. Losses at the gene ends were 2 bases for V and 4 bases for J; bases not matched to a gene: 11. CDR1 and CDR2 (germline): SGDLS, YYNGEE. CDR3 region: CASSVHHAGTVYGYTF. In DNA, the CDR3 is TGTGCCAGCAGCGTCCATCACGCCGGGACAGTCTATGGCTACACCTTC.

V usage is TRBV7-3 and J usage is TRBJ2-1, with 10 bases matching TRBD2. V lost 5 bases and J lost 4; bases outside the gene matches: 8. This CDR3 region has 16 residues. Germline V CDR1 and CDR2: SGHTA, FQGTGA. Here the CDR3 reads CASSLERGGWYNEQFF. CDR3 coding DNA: TGTGCCAGCAGCCTAGAGCGGGGGGGCTGGTACAATGAGCAGTTCTTC.